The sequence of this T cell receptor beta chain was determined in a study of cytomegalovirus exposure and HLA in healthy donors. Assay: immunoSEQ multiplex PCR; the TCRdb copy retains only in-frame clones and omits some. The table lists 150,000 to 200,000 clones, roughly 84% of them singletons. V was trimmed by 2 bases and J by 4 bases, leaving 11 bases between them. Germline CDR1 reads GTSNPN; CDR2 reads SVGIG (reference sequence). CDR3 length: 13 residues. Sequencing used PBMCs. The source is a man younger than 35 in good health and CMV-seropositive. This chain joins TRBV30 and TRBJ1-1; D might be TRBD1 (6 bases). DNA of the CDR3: TGTGCCTGGAGTCTGGGACAAGGCACTGAAGCTTTCTTT. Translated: CAWSLGQGTEAFF. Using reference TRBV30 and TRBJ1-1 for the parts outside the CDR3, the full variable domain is SQTIHQWPATLVQPVGSPLSLECTVEGTSNPNLYWYRQAAGRGLQLLFYSVGIGQISSEVPQNLSASRPQDRQFILSSKKLLLSDSGFYLCAWSLGQGTEAFFGQGTRLTVV.